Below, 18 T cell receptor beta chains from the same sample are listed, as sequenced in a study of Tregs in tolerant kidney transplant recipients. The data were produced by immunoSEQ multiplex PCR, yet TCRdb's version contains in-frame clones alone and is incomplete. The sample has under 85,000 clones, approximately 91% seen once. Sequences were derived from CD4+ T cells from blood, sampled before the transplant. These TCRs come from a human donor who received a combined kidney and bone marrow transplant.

The CDR3 loop reads CASSAGSLSGNTIYF. The CDR3 DNA reads as TGTGCCAGCAGTGCGGGTTCTCTCTCTGGAAACACCATATATTTT. This chain connects TRBV28 to TRBJ1-3; D is ambiguous. The CDR3 extends over 15 amino acids. Between the trimmed V and J ends, which lost 5 bases and 0 bases, there was a span of 11 bases. Germline V lookup: CDR1 MDHEN, CDR2 SYDVKM.

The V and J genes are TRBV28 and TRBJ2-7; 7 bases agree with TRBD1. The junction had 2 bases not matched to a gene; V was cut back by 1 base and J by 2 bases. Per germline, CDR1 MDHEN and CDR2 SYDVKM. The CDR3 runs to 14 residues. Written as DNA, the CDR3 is TGTGCCAGCAGTTTATCCGACAGGGCCTACGAGCAGTACTTC. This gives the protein CASSLSDRAYEQYF.

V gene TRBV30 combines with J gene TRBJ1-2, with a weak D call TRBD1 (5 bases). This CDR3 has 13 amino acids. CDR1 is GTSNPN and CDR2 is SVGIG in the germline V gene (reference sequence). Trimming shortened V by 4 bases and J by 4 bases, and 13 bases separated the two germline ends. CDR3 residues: CAWNRKGTYGYTF. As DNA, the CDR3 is TGTGCCTGGAACAGGAAGGGCACCTATGGCTACACCTTC.

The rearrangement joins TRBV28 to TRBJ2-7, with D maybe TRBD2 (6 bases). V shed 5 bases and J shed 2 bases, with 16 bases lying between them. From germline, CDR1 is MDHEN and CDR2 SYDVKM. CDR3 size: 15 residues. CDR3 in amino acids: CASSPPGTATYEQYF. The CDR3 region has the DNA TGTGCCAGCAGTCCACCCGGGACTGCAACCTACGAGCAGTACTTC.

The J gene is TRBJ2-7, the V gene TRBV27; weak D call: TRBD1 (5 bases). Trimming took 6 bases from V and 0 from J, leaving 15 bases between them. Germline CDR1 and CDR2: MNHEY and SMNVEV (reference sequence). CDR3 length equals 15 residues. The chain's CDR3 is CASRTPGLPSYEQYF. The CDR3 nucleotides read TGTGCCAGCAGAACCCCAGGGTTACCCTCCTACGAGCAGTACTTC.

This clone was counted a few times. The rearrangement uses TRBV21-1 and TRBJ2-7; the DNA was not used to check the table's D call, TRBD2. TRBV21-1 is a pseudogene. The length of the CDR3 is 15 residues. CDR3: CASSSKHSGRNEQYF. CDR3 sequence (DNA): TGTGCCAGCAGCTCGAAGCACAGCGGGAGGAACGAGCAGTACTTC.

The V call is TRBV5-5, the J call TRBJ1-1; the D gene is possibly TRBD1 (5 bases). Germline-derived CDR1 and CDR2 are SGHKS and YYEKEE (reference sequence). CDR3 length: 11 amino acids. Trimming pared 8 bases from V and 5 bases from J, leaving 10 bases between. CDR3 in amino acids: CASAGVTEAFF. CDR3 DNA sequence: TGTGCCAGTGCGGGGGTTACTGAAGCTTTCTTT.

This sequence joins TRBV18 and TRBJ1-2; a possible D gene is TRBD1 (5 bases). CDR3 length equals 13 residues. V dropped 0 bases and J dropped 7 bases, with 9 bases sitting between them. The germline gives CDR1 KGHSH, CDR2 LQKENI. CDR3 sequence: CASSPPPGVGYTF. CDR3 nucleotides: TGTGCCAGCTCACCACCTCCGGGGGTTGGCTACACCTTC.

This CDR3 is CASSIEWGDQPQHF. In DNA form, the CDR3 reads TGTGCCAGTAGTATAGAGTGGGGGGATCAGCCCCAGCATTTT. J is TRBJ1-5 and V is TRBV19; possibly TRBD1 for D (5 bases). The CDR3 has 14 amino acids. Germline V gene sequence: CDR1 LNHDA, CDR2 SQIVND (reference sequence). V gave up 0 bases and J gave up 5 bases, with 8 bases separating them. The whole variable domain, remainder taken from reference TRBV19 and TRBJ1-5, is DGGITQSPKYLFRKEGQNVTLSCEQNLNHDAMYWYRQDPGQGLRLIYYSQIVNDFQKGDIAEGYSVSREKKESFPLTVTSAQKNPTAFYLCASSIEWGDQPQHFGDGTRLSIL.

Here the CDR3 reads CASTPTSGSYNEQFF. Written as DNA, the CDR3 is TGTGCCAGCACCCCAACTAGCGGGAGCTACAATGAGCAGTTCTTC. The chain combines TRBV6-5 with TRBJ2-1; 11 positions agree with TRBD2. Germline lookup yields CDR1 MNHEY and CDR2 SVGAGI. CDR3 length: 15 residues. V shed 7 bases, J shed 3 bases, and the junction held 5 bases outside the gene matches.

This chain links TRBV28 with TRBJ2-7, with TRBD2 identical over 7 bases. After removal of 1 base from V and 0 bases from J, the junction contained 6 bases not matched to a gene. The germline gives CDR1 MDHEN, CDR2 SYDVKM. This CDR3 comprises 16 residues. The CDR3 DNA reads TGTGCCAGCAGTTTATTTCTGCCTAGCGGCTCCTACGAGCAGTACTTC. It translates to CASSLFLPSGSYEQYF.

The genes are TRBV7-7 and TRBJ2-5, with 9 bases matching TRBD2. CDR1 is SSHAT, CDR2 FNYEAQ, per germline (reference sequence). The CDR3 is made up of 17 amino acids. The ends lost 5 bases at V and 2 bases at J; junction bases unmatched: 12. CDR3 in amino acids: CASSQMVLAGGQETQYF. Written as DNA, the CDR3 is TGTGCCAGCAGCCAAATGGTACTAGCGGGCGGTCAAGAGACCCAGTACTTC.

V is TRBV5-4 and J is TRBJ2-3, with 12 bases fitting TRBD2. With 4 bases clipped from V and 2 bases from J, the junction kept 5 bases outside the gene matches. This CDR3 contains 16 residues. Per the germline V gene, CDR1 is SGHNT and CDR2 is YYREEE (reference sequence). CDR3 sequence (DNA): TGTGCCAGCAGCGGAAGGACTAGCGGGGCCACAGATACGCAGTATTTT. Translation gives CASSGRTSGATDTQYF.

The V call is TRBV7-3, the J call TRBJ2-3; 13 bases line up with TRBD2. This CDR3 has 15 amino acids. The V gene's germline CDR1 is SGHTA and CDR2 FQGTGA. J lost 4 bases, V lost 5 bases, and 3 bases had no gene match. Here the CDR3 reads CASSRTSGSSDTQYF. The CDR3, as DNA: TGTGCCAGCAGCCGGACTAGCGGGAGCTCAGATACGCAGTATTTT.

CDR3 in DNA: TGTGCCAGCAGCTTAGTTTCGGGGGTTACCTACGAGCAGTACTTC. It codes for CASSLVSGVTYEQYF. The chain combines TRBV11-2 with TRBJ2-7; D may be TRBD2 (6 bases). CDR1 and CDR2 (germline): SGHAT, FQNNGV. The CDR3 length is 15 residues. V lost 1 base, J lost 2 bases, and 12 bases lay in between.

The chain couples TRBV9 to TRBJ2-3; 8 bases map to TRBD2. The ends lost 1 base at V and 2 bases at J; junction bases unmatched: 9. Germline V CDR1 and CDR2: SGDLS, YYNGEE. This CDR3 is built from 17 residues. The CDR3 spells CASSVKPSGRFTDTQYF. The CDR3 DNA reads TGTGCCAGCAGCGTAAAGCCCAGCGGGAGATTCACAGATACGCAGTATTTT. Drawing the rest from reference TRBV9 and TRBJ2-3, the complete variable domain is DSGVTQTPKHLITATGQRVTLRCSPRSGDLSVYWYQQSLDQGLQFLIQYYNGEERAKGNILERFSAQQFPDLHSELNLSSLELGDSALYFCASSVKPSGRFTDTQYFGPGTRLTVL.

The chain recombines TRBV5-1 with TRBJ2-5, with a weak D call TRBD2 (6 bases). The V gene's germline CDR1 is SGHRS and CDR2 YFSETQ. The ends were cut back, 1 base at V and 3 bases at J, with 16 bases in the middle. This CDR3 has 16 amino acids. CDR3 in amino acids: CASSLLVKAGEETQYF. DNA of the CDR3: TGCGCCAGCAGCTTGCTAGTAAAAGCGGGCGAAGAGACCCAGTACTTC. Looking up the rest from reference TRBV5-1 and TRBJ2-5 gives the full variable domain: KAGVTQTPRYLIKTRGQQVTLSCSPISGHRSVSWYQQTPGQGLQFLFEYFSETQRNKGNFPGRFSGRQFSNSRSEMNVSTLELGDSALYLCASSLLVKAGEETQYFGPGTRLLVL.

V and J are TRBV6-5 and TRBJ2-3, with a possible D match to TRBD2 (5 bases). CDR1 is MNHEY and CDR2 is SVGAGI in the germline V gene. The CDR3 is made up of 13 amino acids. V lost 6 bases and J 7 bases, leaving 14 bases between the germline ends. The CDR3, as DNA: TGTGCCAGCAGGGAGCGAGGGAGTTATACGCAGTATTTT. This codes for CASRERGSYTQYF.